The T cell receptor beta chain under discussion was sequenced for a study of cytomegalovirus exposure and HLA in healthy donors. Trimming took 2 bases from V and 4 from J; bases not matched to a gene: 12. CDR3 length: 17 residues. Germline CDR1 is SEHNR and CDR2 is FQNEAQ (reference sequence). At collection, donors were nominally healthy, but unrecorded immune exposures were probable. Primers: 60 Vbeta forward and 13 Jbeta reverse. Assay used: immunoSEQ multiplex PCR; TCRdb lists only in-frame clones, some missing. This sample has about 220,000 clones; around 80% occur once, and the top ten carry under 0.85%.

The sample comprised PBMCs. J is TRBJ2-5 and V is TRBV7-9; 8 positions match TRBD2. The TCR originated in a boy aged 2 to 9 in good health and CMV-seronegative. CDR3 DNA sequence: TGTGCCAGCAGCTTAAGGTCGGGGGGGGGCCTTGGAGAGACCCAGTACTTC. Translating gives CASSLRSGGGLGETQYF. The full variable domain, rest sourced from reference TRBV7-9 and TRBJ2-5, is DTGVSQNPRHKITKRGQNVTFRCDPISEHNRLYWYRQTLGQGPEFLTYFQNEAQLEKSRLLSDRFSAERPKGSFSTLEIQRTEQGDSAMYLCASSLRSGGGLGETQYFGPGTRLLVL.